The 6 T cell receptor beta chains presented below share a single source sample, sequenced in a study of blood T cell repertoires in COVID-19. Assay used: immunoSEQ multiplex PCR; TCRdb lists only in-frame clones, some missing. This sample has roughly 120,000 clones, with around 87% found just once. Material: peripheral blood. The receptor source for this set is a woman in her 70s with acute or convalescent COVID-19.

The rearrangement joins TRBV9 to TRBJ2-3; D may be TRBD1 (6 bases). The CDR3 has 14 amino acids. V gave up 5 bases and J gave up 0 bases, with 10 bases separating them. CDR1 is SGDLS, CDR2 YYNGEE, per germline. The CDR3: CASSRTESTDTQYF. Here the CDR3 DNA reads TGTGCCAGCAGTCGGACAGAGAGCACAGATACGCAGTATTTT.

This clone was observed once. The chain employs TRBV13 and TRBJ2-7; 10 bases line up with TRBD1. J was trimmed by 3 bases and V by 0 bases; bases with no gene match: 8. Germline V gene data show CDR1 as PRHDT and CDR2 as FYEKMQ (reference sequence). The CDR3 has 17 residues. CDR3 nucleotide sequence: TGTGCCAGCAGCTTAGGCGGACAGGGGGTTGCTAGCTACGAGCAGTACTTC. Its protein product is CASSLGGQGVASYEQYF. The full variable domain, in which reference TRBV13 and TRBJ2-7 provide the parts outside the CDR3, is AAGVIQSPRHLIKEKRETATLKCYPIPRHDTVYWYQQGPGQDPQFLISFYEKMQSDKGSIPDRFSAQQFSDYHSELNMSSLELGDSALYFCASSLGGQGVASYEQYFGPGTRLTVT.

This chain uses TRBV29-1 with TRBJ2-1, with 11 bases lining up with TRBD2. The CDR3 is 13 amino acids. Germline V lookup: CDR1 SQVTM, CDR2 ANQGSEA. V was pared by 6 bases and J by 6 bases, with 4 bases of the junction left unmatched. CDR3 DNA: TGCAGCGTCTATCTAGCGGGGGGCAATGAGCAGTTCTTC. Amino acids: CSVYLAGGNEQFF.

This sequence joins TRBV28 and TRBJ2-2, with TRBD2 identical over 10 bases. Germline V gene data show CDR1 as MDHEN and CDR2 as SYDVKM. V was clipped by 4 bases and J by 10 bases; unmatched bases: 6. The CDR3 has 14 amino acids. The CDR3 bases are TGTGCCAGCAGTTCAGCGGGGGGGCTGGAGGAGCTGTTTTTT. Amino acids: CASSSAGGLEELFF.

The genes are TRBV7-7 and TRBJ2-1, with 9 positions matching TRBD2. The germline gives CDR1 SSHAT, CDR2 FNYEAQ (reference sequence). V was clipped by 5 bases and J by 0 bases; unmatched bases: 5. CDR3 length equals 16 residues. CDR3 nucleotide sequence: TGTGCCAGCAGCCTTTTAGCGGGGGACTCCTACAATGAGCAGTTCTTC. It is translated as CASSLLAGDSYNEQFF.

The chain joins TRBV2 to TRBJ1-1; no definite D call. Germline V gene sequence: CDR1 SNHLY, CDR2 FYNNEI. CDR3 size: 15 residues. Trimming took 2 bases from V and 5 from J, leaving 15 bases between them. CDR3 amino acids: CASSEFSQEKTEAFF. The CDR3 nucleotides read TGTGCCAGCAGTGAATTCTCTCAGGAAAAGACTGAAGCTTTCTTT.